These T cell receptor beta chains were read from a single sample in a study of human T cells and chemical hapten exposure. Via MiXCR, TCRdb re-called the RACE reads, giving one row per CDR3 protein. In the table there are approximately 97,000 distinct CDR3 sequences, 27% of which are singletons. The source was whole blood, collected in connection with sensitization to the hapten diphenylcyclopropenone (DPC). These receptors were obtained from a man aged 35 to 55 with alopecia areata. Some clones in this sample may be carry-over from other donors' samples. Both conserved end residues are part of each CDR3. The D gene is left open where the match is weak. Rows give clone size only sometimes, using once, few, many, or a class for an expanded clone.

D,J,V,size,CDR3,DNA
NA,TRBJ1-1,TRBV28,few,CASRLQEGEAFF,TGTGCCAGCAGGTTGCAGGAAGGTGAAGCTTTCTTT
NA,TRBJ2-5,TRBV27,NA,CASSSLVLETQYF,TGTGCCAGCAGTTCCCTGGTGCTAGAGACCCAGTACTTC
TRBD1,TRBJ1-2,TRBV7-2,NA,CASSSQTGGNYGYTF,TGTGCCAGCAGCTCCCAGACAGGGGGCAACTATGGCTACACCTTC
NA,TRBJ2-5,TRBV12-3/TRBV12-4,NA,CASSLASSKTQYF,TGTGCCAGCAGTTTAGCGTCTTCGAAGACCCAGTACTTC
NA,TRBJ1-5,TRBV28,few,CASQERGQPQHF,TGTGCCAGCCAAGAGCGAGGTCAGCCCCAGCATTTT
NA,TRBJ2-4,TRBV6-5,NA,CASSFSRELTKNIQYF,TGTGCCAGCAGTTTCTCCCGGGAATTGACCAAAAACATTCAGTACTTC
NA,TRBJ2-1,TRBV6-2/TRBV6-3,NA,CASTGWGVGKASSYNEQFF,TGTGCCAGCACCGGATGGGGGGTCGGGAAAGCGAGCTCCTACAATGAGCAGTTCTTC
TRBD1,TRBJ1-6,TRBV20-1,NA,CSAPRTGLNSPLHF,TGCAGTGCGCCGAGGACAGGGTTGAATTCACCCCTCCACTTT
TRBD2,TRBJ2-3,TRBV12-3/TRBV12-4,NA,CASGLASTDTQYF,TGTGCCAGTGGACTAGCGAGCACAGATACGCAGTATTTT
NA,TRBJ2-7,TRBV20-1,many,CSARPPSDSSYEQYF,TGCAGTGCCCGCCCACCGAGTGACAGCTCCTACGAGCAGTACTTC
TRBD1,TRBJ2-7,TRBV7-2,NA,CARSSTGTVSYEQYF,TGTGCCAGGAGCTCGACCGGGACAGTCTCCTACGAGCAGTACTTC
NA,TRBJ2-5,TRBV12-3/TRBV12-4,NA,CASSHQGLLSETQYF,TGTGCCAGCAGCCACCAAGGGCTGTTGAGTGAGACCCAGTACTTC
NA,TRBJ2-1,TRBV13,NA,CASSLGRGSYNEQFF,TGTGCCAGCAGCTTAGGTCGGGGCTCCTACAATGAGCAGTTCTTC
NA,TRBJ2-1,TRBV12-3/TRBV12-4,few,CASNPQASVDYNEQFF,TGTGCCAGCAACCCTCAGGCTAGCGTGGACTACAATGAGCAGTTCTTC
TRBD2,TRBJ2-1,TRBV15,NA,CATSRTPTGLAGEASSYNEQFF,TGTGCCACCAGCAGAACGCCTACGGGACTAGCGGGAGAGGCAAGCTCCTACAATGAGCAGTTCTTC
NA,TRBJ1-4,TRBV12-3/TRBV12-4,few,CASSPRGGGGEKLFF,TGTGCCAGCAGTCCCAGAGGAGGAGGCGGAGAAAAACTGTTTTTT
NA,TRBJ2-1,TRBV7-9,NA,CASSYRGSSSYNEQFF,TGTGCCAGCAGCTACCGTGGGTCGAGCTCCTACAATGAGCAGTTCTTC
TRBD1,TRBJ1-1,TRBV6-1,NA,CASSGTGGNTEAFF,TGTGCCAGCAGTGGGACAGGGGGGAATACTGAAGCTTTCTTT
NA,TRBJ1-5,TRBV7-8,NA,CASSLAPRETNQPQHF,TGTGCCAGCAGCTTAGCGCCTAGGGAGACCAATCAGCCCCAGCATTTT
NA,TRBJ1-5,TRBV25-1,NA,CASSDRVADQPQHF,TGTGCCAGCAGTGACAGGGTCGCCGATCAGCCCCAGCATTTT
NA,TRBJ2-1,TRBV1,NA,CTSSQTREDRFNEQFF,TGCACCAGCAGCCAGACAAGAGAGGACCGCTTCAATGAGCAGTTCTTC
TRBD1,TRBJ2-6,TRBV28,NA,CASSRDSSGANVLTF,TGTGCCAGCAGTCGGGACAGCTCTGGGGCCAACGTCCTGACTTTC
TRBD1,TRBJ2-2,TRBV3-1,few,CASGLAGGTGELFF,TGTGCCAGCGGTCTTGCAGGGGGAACCGGGGAGCTGTTTTTT
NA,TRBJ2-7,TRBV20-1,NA,CSSRSPVSSYEQYF,TGCAGTTCGAGGAGTCCGGTGAGCTCCTACGAGCAGTACTTC
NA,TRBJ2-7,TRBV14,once,CASSHVDNRRLEQYF,TGTGCCAGCAGCCACGTGGACAATCGGAGGTTGGAGCAGTACTTC
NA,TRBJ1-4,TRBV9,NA,CASSVLDNGEKLFF,TGTGCCAGCAGCGTATTGGACAATGGTGAAAAACTGTTTTTT
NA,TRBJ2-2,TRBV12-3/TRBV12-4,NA,CASSRHGPGFEGVTGELFF,TGTGCCAGCAGTCGTCACGGGCCTGGGTTCGAGGGAGTAACCGGGGAGCTGTTTTTT
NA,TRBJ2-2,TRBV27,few,CASSPILRGRNTGELFF,TGTGCCAGCAGTCCTATACTACGGGGGCGCAACACCGGGGAGCTGTTTTTT
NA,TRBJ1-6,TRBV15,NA,CATSRDLTGRSPLHF,TGTGCCACCAGCAGAGATCTTACAGGTCGTTCACCCCTCCACTTT
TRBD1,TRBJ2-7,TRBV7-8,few,CASSFRDSPSYEQYF,TGTGCCAGCAGCTTCCGGGACAGTCCCTCCTACGAGCAGTACTTC
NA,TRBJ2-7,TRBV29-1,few,CSVASQDCQARQYF,TGCAGCGTTGCCTCCCAAGATTGCCAGGCGCGGCAGTACTTC
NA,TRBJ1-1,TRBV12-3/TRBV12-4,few,CASSFAPTGNTEAFF,TGTGCCAGCAGTTTTGCCCCGACAGGGAACACTGAAGCTTTCTTT
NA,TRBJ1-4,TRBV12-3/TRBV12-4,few,CASSEDRLPEKLFF,TGTGCCAGCAGCGAAGACAGACTCCCTGAAAAACTGTTTTTT
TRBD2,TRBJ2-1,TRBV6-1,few,CASRGAGGAHNEQFF,TGTGCCAGCAGGGGGGCGGGGGGCGCCCACAATGAGCAGTTCTTC
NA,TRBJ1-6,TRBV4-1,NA,CASSQDEYNSPLHF,TGCGCCAGCAGCCAAGACGAGTATAATTCACCCCTCCACTTT
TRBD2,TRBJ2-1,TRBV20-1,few,CSARVSWLAENNEQFF,TGCAGTGCTAGAGTATCTTGGCTAGCGGAGAACAATGAGCAGTTCTTC
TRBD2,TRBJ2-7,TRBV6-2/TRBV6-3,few,CATEQSGGTYEQYF,TGTGCCACCGAACAAAGCGGGGGAACGTACGAGCAGTACTTC
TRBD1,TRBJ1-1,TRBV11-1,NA,CASTRQGGNTEAFF,TGTGCCAGCACCAGACAGGGGGGGAACACTGAAGCTTTCTTT
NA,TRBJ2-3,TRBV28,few,CASSLGHSHTQYF,TGTGCCAGCAGTTTAGGACACTCCCATACGCAGTATTTT
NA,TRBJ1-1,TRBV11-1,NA,CASSSSFQENTEAFF,TGTGCCAGCAGCTCTAGCTTTCAAGAGAACACTGAAGCTTTCTTT
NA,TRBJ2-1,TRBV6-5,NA,CASHRGGANNEQFF,TGTGCCAGCCACAGGGGGGGGGCAAACAATGAGCAGTTCTTC
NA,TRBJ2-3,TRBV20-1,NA,CSARDRASSTDTQYF,TGCAGTGCTAGAGATCGGGCTAGTAGCACAGATACGCAGTATTTT
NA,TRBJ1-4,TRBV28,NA,CASSSPRGPQGEKLFF,TGTGCCAGCAGTTCACCCCGGGGCCCTCAAGGTGAAAAACTGTTTTTT
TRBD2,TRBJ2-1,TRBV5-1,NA,CASSSTSGAGAEQFF,TGCGCCAGCAGCTCGACTAGCGGGGCCGGGGCGGAGCAGTTCTTC
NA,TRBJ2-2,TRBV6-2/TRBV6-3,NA,CASTQIQPGGVTSGTGELFF,TGTGCCAGCACCCAGATCCAGCCAGGGGGCGTTACTAGCGGCACCGGGGAGCTGTTTTTT
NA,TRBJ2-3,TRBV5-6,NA,CASSLGVGSDTQYF,TGTGCCAGCAGTTTGGGGGTAGGGTCAGATACGCAGTATTTT
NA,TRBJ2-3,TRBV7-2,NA,CASSPPLGGKGNTDTQYF,TGTGCCAGCAGCCCCCCCCTCGGCGGGAAAGGTAACACAGATACGCAGTATTTT
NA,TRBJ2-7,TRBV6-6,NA,CASSPGGQVGLYEQYF,TGTGCCAGCAGTCCCGGAGGGCAGGTAGGACTCTACGAGCAGTACTTC
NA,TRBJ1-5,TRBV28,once,CASSFPGALGQPQHF,TGTGCCAGCAGTTTCCCGGGGGCGCTGGGTCAGCCCCAGCATTTT
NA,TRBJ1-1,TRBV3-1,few,CASSHGGTHTEAFF,TGTGCCAGCAGCCACGGAGGGACACACACTGAAGCTTTCTTT
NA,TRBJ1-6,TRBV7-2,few,CASRMGREGSPLHF,TGTGCCAGCAGGATGGGCAGGGAGGGTTCACCCCTCCACTTT
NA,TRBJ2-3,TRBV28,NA,CASHGGRVTDTQYF,TGTGCCTCCCATGGGGGCAGGGTTACAGATACGCAGTATTTT
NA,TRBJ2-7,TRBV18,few,CASSPSSTEQYF,TGTGCCAGCTCACCATCTAGTACCGAGCAGTACTTC
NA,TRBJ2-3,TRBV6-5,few,CASSRGRRAGRDTQYF,TGTGCCAGCAGCAGGGGTCGGCGGGCGGGGCGAGATACGCAGTATTTT
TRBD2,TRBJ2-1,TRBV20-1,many,CSATLAGNEQFF,TGCAGTGCTACTCTAGCGGGAAATGAGCAGTTCTTC
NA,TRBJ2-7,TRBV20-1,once,CSANGRSSYEQYF,TGCAGTGCTAACGGGAGAAGCTCCTACGAGCAGTACTTC
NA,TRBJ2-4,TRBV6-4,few,CASSDPPWGRAKNIQYF,TGTGCCAGCAGTGACCCCCCATGGGGCCGGGCCAAAAACATTCAGTACTTC
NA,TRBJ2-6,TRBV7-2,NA,CASSLALQSSGANVLTF,TGTGCCAGCAGCTTAGCGCTACAATCCTCTGGGGCCAACGTCCTGACTTTC
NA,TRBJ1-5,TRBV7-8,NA,CASSSDGNQPQHF,TGTGCCAGCAGCTCGGACGGAAATCAGCCCCAGCATTTT